This T cell receptor (beta chain) was sequenced for a study of cytomegalovirus exposure and HLA in healthy donors. Study outcomes and limitations: In an earlier analysis, about 87% or about 30%: the productive usage of most TCR beta V segments.

Use of 60 Vbeta and 13 Jbeta primers characterized the PCR. Repertoires were generated with immunoSEQ multiplex PCR, while TCRdb's copy carries only in-frame clones and drops some. The sample contains hundreds of thousands of clones, 76% of which appear only once. About this clone: Its antigen is as yet unknown.

As for the donors, each was a healthy bone marrow donor. Donors had nominal health at sampling but likely had unrecorded immune exposures. Sequences were obtained from PBMCs. This TCR came from a man between 18 and 29 years old in good health and CMV-seronegative.

This CDR3 is CAWGNLGGTEAFF. CDR3 DNA sequence: TGTGCCTGGGGGAACCTCGGGGGCACTGAAGCTTTCTTT. This rearrangement joins TRBV30 to TRBJ1-1, with D possibly being TRBD1 (5 bases). Germline V gene sequence: CDR1 GTSNPN, CDR2 SVGIG (reference sequence). The V gene lost 5 bases and the J gene lost 4 bases, with 14 bases spanning the gap. The CDR3 totals 13 residues.